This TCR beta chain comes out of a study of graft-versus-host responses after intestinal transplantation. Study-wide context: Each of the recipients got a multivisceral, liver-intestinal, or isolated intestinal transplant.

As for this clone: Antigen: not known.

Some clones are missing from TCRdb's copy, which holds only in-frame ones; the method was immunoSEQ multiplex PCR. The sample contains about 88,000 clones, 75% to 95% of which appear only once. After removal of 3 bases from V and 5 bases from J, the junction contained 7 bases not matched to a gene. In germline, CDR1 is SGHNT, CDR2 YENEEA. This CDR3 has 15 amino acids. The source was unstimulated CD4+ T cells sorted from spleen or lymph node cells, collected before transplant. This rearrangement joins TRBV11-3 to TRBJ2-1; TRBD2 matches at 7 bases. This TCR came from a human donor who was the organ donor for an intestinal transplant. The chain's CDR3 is CASSFRGGLNNEQFF. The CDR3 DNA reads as TGTGCCAGCAGCTTCCGCGGGGGACTAAACAATGAGCAGTTCTTC.